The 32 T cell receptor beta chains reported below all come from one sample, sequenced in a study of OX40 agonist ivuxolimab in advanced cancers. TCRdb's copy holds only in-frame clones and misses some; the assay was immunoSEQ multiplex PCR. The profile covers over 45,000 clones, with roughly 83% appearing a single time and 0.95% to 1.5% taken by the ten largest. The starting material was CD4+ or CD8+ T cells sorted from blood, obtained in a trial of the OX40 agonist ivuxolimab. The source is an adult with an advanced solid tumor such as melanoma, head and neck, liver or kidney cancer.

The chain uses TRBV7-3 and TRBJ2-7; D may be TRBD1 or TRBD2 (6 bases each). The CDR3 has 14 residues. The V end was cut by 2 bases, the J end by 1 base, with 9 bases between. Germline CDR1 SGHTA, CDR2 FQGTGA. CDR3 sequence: CASSLEGGSYEQYF. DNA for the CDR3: TGTGCCAGCAGCTTAGAAGGGGGGTCCTACGAGCAGTACTTC. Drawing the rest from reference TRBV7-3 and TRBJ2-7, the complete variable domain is GAGVSQTPSNKVTEKGKYVELRCDPISGHTALYWYRQSLGQGPEFLIYFQGTGAADDSGLPNDRFFAVRPEGSVSTLKIQRTERGDSAVYLCASSLEGGSYEQYFGPGTRLTVT.

Here the CDR3 DNA reads TGTGCCACCAGCAGAGATAGACAGGGTTCCTACGAGCAGTACTTC. Its protein product is CATSRDRQGSYEQYF. The rearrangement joins TRBV15 to TRBJ2-7; 7 bases are a match to TRBD1. Trimming took 0 bases from V and 1 from J; bases not matched to a gene: 3. Germline loops: CDR1 LNHNV, CDR2 YYDKDF (reference sequence). This CDR3 has 15 amino acids.

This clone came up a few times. The CDR3 is CASSADPNTEAFF. CDR3 DNA: TGTGCCAGCAGTGCGGACCCGAACACTGAAGCTTTCTTT. The chain joins TRBV6-4 to TRBJ1-1, with D hard to call. The ends were cut back, 4 bases at V and 1 base at J, with 7 bases in the middle. This CDR3 is built from 13 residues. CDR1 MRHNA and CDR2 SNTAGT come from the germline V gene.

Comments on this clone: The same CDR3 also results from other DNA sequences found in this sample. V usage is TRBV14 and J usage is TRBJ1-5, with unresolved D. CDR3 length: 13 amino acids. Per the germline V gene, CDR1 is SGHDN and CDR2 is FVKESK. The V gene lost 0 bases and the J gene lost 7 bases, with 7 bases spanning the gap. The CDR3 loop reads CASSQDQAQPQHF. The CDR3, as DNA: TGTGCCAGCAGCCAAGATCAGGCCCAGCCCCAGCATTTT.

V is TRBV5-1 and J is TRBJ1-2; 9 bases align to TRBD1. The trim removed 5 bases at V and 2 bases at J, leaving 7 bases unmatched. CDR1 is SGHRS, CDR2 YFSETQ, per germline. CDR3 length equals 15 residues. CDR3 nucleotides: TGCGCCAGCAGACAAACAGGGGGCGAAAACTATGGCTACACCTTC. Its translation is CASRQTGGENYGYTF. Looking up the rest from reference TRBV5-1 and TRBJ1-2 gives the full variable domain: KAGVTQTPRYLIKTRGQQVTLSCSPISGHRSVSWYQQTPGQGLQFLFEYFSETQRNKGNFPGRFSGRQFSNSRSEMNVSTLELGDSALYLCASRQTGGENYGYTFGSGTRLTVV.

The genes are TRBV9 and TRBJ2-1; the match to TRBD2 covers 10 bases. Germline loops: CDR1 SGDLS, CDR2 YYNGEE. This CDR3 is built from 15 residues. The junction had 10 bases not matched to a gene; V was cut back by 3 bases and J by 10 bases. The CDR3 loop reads CASSGTVLAGEEQFF. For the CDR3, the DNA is TGTGCCAGCAGCGGAACGGTTCTAGCGGGAGAAGAGCAGTTCTTC.

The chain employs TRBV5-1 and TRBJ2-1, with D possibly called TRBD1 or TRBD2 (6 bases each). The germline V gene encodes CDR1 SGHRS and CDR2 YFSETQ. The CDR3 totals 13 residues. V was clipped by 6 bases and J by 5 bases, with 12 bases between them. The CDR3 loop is CASISGDNNEQFF. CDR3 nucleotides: TGCGCCAGCATTTCGGGGGACAACAATGAGCAGTTCTTC.

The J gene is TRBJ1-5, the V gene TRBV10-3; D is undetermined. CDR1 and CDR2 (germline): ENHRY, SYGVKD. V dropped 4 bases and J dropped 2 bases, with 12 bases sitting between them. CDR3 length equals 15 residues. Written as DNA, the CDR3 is TGTGCCATCAGTGGTTCACAGATTGGCAATCAGCCCCAGCATTTT. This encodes CAISGSQIGNQPQHF.

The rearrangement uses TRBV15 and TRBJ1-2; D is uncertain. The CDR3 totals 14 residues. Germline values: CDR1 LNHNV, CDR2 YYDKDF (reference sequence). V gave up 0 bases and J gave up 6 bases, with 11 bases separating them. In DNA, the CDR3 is TGTGCCACCAGCAGAGATTATTGGCAGGATGGCTACACCTTC. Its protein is CATSRDYWQDGYTF.

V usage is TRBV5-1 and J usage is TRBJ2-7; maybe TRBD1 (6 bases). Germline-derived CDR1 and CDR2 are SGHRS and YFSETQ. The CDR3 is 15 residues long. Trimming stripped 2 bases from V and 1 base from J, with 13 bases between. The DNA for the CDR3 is TGCGCCAGCAGCTTCGGAGGTCAGGGGTCCTACGAGCAGTACTTC. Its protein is CASSFGGQGSYEQYF. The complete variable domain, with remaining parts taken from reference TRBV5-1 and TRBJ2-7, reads KAGVTQTPRYLIKTRGQQVTLSCSPISGHRSVSWYQQTPGQGLQFLFEYFSETQRNKGNFPGRFSGRQFSNSRSEMNVSTLELGDSALYLCASSFGGQGSYEQYFGPGTRLTVT.

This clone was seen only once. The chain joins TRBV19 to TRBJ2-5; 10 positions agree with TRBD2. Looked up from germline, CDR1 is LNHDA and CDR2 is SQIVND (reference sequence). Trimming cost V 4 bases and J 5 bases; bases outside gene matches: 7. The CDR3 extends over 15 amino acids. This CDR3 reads CASSSLAGVGETQYF. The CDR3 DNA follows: TGTGCCAGTAGTAGCCTAGCGGGAGTGGGGGAGACCCAGTACTTC.

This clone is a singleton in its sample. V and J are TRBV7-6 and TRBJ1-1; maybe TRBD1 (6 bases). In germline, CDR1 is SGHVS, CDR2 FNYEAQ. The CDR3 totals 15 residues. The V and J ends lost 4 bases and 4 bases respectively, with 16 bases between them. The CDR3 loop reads CASSSVAGESTEAFF. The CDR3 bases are TGTGCCAGCAGCTCAGTTGCAGGGGAGAGCACTGAAGCTTTCTTT.

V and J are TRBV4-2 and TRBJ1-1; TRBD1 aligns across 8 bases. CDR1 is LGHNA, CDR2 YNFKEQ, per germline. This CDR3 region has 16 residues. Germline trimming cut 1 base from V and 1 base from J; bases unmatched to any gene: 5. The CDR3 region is CASSQGTGFGNTEAFF. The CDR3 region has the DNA TGTGCCAGCAGCCAAGGGACAGGGTTTGGGAACACTGAAGCTTTCTTT.

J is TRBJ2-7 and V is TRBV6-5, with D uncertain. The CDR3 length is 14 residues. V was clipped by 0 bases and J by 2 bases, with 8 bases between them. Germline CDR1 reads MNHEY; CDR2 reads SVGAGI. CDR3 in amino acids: CASSYSGTAYEQYF. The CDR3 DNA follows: TGTGCCAGCAGTTACTCCGGAACAGCCTACGAGCAGTACTTC.

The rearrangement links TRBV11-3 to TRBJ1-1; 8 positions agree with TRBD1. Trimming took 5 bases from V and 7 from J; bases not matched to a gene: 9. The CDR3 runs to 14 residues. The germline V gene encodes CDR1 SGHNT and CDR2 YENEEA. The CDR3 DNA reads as TGTGCCAGCAGCAAACCGACAGGGGTTGGTGAAGCTTTCTTT. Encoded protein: CASSKPTGVGEAFF.

The CDR3 protein is CASSSGRRPNEKLFF. The CDR3 nucleotides are TGTGCCAGCAGCTCTGGACGGAGACCGAATGAAAAACTGTTTTTT. This chain links TRBV21-1 with TRBJ1-4. TRBV21-1 is a recognized pseudogene. CDR3 length equals 15 residues.

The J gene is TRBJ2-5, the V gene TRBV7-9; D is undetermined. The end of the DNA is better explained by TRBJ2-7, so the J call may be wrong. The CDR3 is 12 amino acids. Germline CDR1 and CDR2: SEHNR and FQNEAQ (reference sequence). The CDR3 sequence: CASSRTGYEQYF. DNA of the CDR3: TGTGCCAGCAGCCGGACGGGTTACGAGCAGTACTTC.

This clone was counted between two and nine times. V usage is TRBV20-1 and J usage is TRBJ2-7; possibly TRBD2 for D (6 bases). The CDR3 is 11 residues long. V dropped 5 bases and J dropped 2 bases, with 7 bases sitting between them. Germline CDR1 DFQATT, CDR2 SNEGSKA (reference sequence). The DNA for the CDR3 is TGCAGTGCTGGGGGGACCTACGAGCAGTACTTC. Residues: CSAGGTYEQYF.

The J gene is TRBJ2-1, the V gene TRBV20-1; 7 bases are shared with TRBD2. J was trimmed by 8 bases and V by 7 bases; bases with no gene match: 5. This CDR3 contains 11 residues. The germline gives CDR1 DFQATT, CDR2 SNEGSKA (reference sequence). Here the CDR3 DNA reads TGCAGTGGCTCGGGGGGTTATGAGCAGTTCTTC. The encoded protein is CSGSGGYEQFF.

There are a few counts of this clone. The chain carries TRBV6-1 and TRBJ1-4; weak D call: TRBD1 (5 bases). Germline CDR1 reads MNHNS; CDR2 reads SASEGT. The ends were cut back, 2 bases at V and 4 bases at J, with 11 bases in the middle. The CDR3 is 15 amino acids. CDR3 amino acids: CASSESTGGNEKLFF. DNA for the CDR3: TGTGCCAGCAGTGAAAGTACAGGAGGTAATGAAAAACTGTTTTTT.

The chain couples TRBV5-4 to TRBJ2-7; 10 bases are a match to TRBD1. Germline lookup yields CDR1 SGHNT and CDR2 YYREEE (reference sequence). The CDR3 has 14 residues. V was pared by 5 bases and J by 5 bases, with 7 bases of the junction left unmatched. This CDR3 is CASRAGQGSHEQYF. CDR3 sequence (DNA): TGTGCCAGCAGGGCGGGACAGGGGAGCCACGAGCAGTACTTC.

CDR3 bases: TGTGCCAGCAGATTCAACACTGAAGCTTTCTTT. It is translated as CASRFNTEAFF. J is TRBJ1-1 and V is TRBV28; D gene ambiguous. V shed 6 bases and J shed 2 bases, with 4 bases lying between them. Germline V gene lookup returns CDR1 MDHEN and CDR2 SYDVKM. CDR3 length: 11 residues.

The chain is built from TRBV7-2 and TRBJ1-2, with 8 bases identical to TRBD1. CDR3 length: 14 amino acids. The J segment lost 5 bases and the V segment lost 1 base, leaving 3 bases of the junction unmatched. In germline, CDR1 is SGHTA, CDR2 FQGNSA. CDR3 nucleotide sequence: TGTGCCAGCAGCTTAGAGCAGGGGGCTTATGGCTACACCTTC. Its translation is CASSLEQGAYGYTF.

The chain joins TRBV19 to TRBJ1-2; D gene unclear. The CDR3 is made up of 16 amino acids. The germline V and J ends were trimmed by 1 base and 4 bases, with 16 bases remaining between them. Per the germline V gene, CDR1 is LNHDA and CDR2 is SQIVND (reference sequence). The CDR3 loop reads CASSIGAGSGGYGYTF. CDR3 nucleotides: TGTGCCAGTAGTATAGGGGCAGGTTCGGGCGGCTATGGCTACACCTTC.

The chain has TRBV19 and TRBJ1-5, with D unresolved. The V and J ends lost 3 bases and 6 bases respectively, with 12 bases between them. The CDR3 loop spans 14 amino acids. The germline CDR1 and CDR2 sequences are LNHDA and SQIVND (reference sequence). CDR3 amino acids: CASSIGPRGQPQHF. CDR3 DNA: TGTGCCAGTAGTATTGGTCCGCGGGGTCAGCCCCAGCATTTT. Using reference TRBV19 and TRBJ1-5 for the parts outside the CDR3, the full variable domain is DGGITQSPKYLFRKEGQNVTLSCEQNLNHDAMYWYRQDPGQGLRLIYYSQIVNDFQKGDIAEGYSVSREKKESFPLTVTSAQKNPTAFYLCASSIGPRGQPQHFGDGTRLSIL.

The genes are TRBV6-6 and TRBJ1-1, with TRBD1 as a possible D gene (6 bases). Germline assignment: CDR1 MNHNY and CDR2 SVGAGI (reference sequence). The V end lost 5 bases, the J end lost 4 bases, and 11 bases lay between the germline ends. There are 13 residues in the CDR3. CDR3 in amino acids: CASSPDRFTEAFF. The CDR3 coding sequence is TGTGCCAGCAGTCCCGACAGGTTCACTGAAGCTTTCTTT.

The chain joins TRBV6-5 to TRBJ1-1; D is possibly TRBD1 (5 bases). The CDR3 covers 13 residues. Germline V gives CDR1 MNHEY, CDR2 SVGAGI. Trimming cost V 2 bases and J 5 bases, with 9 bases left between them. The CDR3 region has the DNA TGTGCCAGCAGTTACAACCGGGGGACTGAAGCTTTCTTT. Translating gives CASSYNRGTEAFF.

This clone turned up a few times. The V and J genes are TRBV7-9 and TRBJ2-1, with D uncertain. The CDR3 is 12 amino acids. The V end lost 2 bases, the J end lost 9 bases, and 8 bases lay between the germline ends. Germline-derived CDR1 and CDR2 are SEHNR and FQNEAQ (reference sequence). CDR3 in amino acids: CASSLPVSEQFF. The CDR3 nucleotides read TGTGCCAGCAGCTTACCGGTTTCTGAGCAGTTCTTC.

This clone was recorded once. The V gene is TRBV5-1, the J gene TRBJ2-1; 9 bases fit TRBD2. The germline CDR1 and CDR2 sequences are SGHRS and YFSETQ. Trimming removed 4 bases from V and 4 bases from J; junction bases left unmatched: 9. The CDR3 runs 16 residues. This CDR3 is CASSPIPGLAYNEQFF. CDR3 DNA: TGCGCCAGCAGCCCCATACCGGGACTAGCTTACAATGAGCAGTTCTTC.

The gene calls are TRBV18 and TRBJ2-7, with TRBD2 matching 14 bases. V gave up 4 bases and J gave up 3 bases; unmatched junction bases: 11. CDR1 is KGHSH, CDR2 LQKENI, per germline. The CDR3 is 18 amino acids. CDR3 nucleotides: TGTGCCAGCTCACGGAACTCGCCGGGACTAGCGGGAGTCTACGAGCAGTACTTC. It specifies CASSRNSPGLAGVYEQYF.

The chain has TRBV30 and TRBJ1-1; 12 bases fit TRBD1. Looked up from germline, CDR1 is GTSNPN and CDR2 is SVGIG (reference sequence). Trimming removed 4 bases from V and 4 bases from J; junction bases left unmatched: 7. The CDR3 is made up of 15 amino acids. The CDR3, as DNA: TGTGCCTGGAAGGGGACAGGGGGCGCGATCACTGAAGCTTTCTTT. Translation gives CAWKGTGGAITEAFF.

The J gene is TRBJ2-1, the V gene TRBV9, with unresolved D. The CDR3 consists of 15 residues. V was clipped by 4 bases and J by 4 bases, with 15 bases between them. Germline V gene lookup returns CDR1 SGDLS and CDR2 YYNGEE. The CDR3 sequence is CASSPPTGPYNEQFF. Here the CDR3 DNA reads TGTGCCAGCAGCCCCCCAACGGGCCCGTACAATGAGCAGTTCTTC. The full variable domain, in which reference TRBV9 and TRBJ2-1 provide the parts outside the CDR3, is DSGVTQTPKHLITATGQRVTLRCSPRSGDLSVYWYQQSLDQGLQFLIQYYNGEERAKGNILERFSAQQFPDLHSELNLSSLELGDSALYFCASSPPTGPYNEQFFGPGTRLTVL.